This T cell receptor beta chain originates from a study of shared clonotypes between healthy human individuals. Study-level points and caveats: Estimated richness was generally greater in naive than memory subsets. Genetic and exposure-history diversity was limited by the few donors.

Naive CD45RA+ and memory CD45RA-negative subsets were split from CD4+ cells. Repertoires were generated with immunoSEQ multiplex PCR, while TCRdb's copy carries only in-frame clones and drops some. The data contain roughly 2.6 million clones, 85% to 95% of them seen just once; the ten biggest clones take up under 0.15%. V was clipped by 4 bases and J by 7 bases, with 11 bases between them. Germline V gene sequence: CDR1 SGHTA, CDR2 FQGNSA. This CDR3 has 13 residues. As concerns this clone: The antigen remains undetermined.

The clonotype comes from a man aged 18 to 29 in good health. V usage is TRBV7-2 and J usage is TRBJ1-5; TRBD1 is a possible D gene (5 bases). The sample taken for sequencing was naive CD4+ T cells sorted from blood. The sample's subset: CD45RA+ positively selected. The CDR3 nucleotides are TGTGCCAGCAGCTCCCCAGGGACCCAGCCCCAGCATTTT. Translation: CASSSPGTQPQHF.